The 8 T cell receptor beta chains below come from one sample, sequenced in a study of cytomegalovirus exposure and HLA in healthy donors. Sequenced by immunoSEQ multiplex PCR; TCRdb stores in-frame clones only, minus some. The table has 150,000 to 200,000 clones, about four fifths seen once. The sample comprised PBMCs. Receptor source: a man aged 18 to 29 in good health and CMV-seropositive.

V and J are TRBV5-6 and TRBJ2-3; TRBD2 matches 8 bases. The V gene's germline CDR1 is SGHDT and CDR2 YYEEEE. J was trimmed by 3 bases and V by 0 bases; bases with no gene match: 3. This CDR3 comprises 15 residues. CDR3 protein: CASSLGTGGTDTQYF. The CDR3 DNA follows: TGTGCCAGCAGCTTGGGGACGGGGGGGACAGATACGCAGTATTTT.

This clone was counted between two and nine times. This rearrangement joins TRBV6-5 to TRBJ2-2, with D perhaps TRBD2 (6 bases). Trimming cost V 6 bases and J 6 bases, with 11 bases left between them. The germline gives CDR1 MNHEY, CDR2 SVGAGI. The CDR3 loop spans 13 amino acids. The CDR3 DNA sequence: TGTGCCAGCAGGCCAGGGACTCCCGGGGAGCTGTTTTTT. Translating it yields CASRPGTPGELFF.

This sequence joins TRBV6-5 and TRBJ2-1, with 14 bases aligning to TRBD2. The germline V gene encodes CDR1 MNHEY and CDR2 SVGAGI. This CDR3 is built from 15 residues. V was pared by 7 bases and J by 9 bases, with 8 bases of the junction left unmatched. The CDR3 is CASIPSGTSGSEQFF. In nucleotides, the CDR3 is TGTGCCAGCATTCCTTCCGGGACTAGCGGGAGTGAGCAGTTCTTC.

The CDR3 region has the DNA TGTGCCTGGAGAGCGGGGACTAGCGGGAGAGATGAGCAGTTCTTC. This encodes CAWRAGTSGRDEQFF. The V and J genes are TRBV30 and TRBJ2-1; 14 nucleotides match TRBD2. CDR3 size: 15 residues. Unmatched junction bases numbered 6, after V lost 3 bases and J lost 8 bases. In germline, CDR1 is GTSNPN, CDR2 SVGIG (reference sequence). Supplemented by reference TRBV30 and TRBJ2-1, the full variable domain reads SQTIHQWPATLVQPVGSPLSLECTVEGTSNPNLYWYRQAAGRGLQLLFYSVGIGQISSEVPQNLSASRPQDRQFILSSKKLLLSDSGFYLCAWRAGTSGRDEQFFGPGTRLTVL.

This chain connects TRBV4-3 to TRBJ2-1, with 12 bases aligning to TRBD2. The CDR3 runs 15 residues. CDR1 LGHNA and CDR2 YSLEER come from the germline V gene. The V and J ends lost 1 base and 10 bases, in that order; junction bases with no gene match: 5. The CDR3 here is CASSQGLAGAREQFF. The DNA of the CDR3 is TGCGCCAGCAGCCAAGGACTAGCGGGAGCGAGGGAGCAGTTCTTC.

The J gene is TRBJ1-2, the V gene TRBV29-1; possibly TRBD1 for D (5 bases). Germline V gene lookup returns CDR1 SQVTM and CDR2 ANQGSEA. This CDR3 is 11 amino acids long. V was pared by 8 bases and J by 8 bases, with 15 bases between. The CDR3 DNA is TGCAGCCACTCCACTCCAGGGGGCTACACCTTC. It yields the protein CSHSTPGGYTF.

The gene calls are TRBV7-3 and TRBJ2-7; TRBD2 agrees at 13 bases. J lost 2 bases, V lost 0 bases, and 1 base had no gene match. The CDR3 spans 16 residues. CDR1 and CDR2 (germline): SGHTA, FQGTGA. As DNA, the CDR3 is TGTGCCAGCAGCTTAACGGGGACTAGCGGGACCTACGAGCAGTACTTC. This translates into CASSLTGTSGTYEQYF.

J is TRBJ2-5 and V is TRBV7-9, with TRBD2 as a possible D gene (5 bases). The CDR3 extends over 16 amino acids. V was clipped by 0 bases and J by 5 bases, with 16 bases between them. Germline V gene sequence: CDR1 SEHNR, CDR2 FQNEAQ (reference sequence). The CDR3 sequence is CASSLALTRERETQYF. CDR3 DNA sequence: TGTGCCAGCAGCTTAGCGCTAACAAGGGAGAGGGAGACCCAGTACTTC.